This T cell receptor (beta chain) originates from a study of identical twins. V lost 0 bases, J lost 3 bases, and 12 bases lay in between. The CDR3 contains 15 residues. CDR1 and CDR2 (germline): DFQATT, SNEGSKA (reference sequence). TCRdb re-called the 5' RACE reads through MiXCR, storing one row per CDR3 protein. The table lists more than 200,000 distinct CDR3 sequences, roughly a tenth of them singletons. This clonotype was seen more than once but under ten times. Its antigen is undetermined. Findings and caveats of the study: Abundant cord blood beta clonotypes carried fewer insertions; memory repertoires showed none. Researchers caution that invariant MAIT and iNKT cells could partly confound zero-insertion analyses.

This TCR came from a woman aged 18 to 35 in good health. This sequence joins TRBV20-1 and TRBJ1-5, with D perhaps matching TRBD1 (6 bases). The sequenced sample consisted of memory (CD45RO+) T cells sorted from blood. The CDR3 region is CSAREGAAFNQPQHF. The CDR3 DNA reads TGCAGTGCTAGAGAGGGGGCAGCCTTCAATCAGCCCCAGCATTTT.